This TCR beta chain comes out of a study of immune evolution from preneoplasia to lung adenocarcinoma (dated by TCRdb to about 2021). For the wider study: HLA loss of heterozygosity was found in roughly 7% of AIS, about 16% of MIA and less than 35% of ADC lesions, and in no AAH lesions. The study combined immune gene expression, TCR sequencing and multiplex immunofluorescence to profile immune contexture across lung adenocarcinoma precursors and invasive adenocarcinoma. POLYSOLVER was used to infer Class I HLA alleles from exome data, and LOHHLA was used to detect allele-specific HLA loss. The immune data were integrated with whole exome sequencing and methylation data obtained from the same cohort of nodules. It was reported in the study that 85 to 120 samples were used for TCR sequencing. Resected precursor lesions (AAH, AIS, MIA) and invasive adenocarcinomas were compared against paired morphologically normal lung tissue. The TCR sequencing data were obtained from some 50 patients. The overall cohort was made up of nearly 55 patients with pulmonary nodules who had surgical resection. The sample size depended on which specimens were available, not on a prior power calculation.

This clone was detected a few times. Its recognized antigen is unknown. Nothing much larger sits one base from this clone, and base qualities are not available. Between about 2013 and 2018, the patients underwent resection in either Japan or China. Two lung cancer pathologists independently confirmed the histologic diagnosis of each case on H&E slides. Macro-dissection after pathologic assessment enriched premalignant or tumor cells for nucleic acid extraction. DNA was isolated from FFPE tissue using the AllPrep DNA/RNA FFPE Kit. TCR beta CDR3 regions were sequenced from DNA using the immunoSEQ hsTCRbeta Kit. The paper's data handling went like this. The ImmunoSEQ Analyzer was used to analyse the TCR sequencing data. T cell clonality was defined as 1 minus Pielou's evenness computed on productive rearrangements. T cell diversity was measured with the inverse Simpson index on productive templates. T cell density was TCR beta template counts normalized to usable DNA, estimated by amplifying and sequencing housekeeping genes. TCR metrics were compared across histologic stages using two-sided Kruskal-Wallis tests. TCRdb retrieved this table from immuneACCESS and kept in-frame rearrangements only. Not all clones are present; in checked studies, unresolved V genes account for under half, and no reason is known for the remainder. V and J calls plus clone size are reproduced from that table; the DNA served to infer D and trimming. Recorded for this sample are 5,000 to 6,500 clones; about 80% of them occurred a single time. The top ten constitute under 3% of the sample.

Study-level results and caveats: Clonality was highest in normal lung, while later-stage lesions appeared to have lower clonality but higher T cell density and diversity. Top T cell clone frequencies were highest in normal lung and appeared to decrease progressively from AAH through AIS, MIA and invasive adenocarcinoma. KRAS-mutant nodules showed the highest T cell clonality compared with EGFR-mutant or double wild-type lesions. The findings were based on association rather than direct causation, and larger cohorts with long-term follow-up and longitudinal biopsies were deemed needed. Because every patient came from Japan and China, how well the results apply to Western populations was uncertain.

This receptor was obtained from a person between 60 and 79 years old with lung adenocarcinoma. The sequenced sample consisted of FFPE minimally invasive lung adenocarcinoma tissue. The cell subset or site label, as the study defines it: micro-invasive lung adenocarcinoma (MIA).

At the DNA level, the sequence is TGTGCCAGCTCCACGAGGGGGGGCGGCCAAGAGACCCAGTACTTC. The encoded protein is CASSTRGGGQETQYF. The chain is encoded by TRBV18 joined to TRBJ2-5, and perhaps TRBD2 as D gene, on 7 matching bases. CDR3 length: 15 amino acids, cysteine to phenylalanine. CDR3 DNA only is kept here, 45 bases in frame from base 1. The germline V gene supplies CDR1 KGHSH and CDR2 LQKENI. The junction shows trimming of 6 bases on V and 1 base on J, plus 15 bases between the germline ends.